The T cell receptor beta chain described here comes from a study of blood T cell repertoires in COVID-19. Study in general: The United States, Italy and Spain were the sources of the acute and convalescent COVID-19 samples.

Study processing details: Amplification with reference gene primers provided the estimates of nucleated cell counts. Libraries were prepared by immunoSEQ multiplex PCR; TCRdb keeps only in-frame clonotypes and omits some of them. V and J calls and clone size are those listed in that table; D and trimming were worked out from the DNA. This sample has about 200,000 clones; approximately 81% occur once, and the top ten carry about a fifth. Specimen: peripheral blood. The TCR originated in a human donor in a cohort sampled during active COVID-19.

The DNA of the CDR3 is TGTGCCAGCAGCTTAGCCCACCGGACAGGGGGCGGCGGGGAGCTGTTTTTT. This sequence encodes CASSLAHRTGGGGELFF. The V gene is TRBV7-2, the J gene TRBJ2-2, with 11 nucleotides matching TRBD1. Germline trimming cut 0 bases from V and 7 bases from J; bases unmatched to any gene: 7. Looked up from germline, CDR1 is SGHTA and CDR2 is FQGNSA. The CDR3 is made up of 17 amino acids.